This T cell receptor beta chain was sequenced during a study of glioma-infiltrating T cells. Study observations and caveats: Very few CDR3 sequences were shared between tissue and blood.

TCR alpha and beta CDR3 regions were amplified from RNA using iRepertoire nested multiplex PCR. MiXCR, run by TCRdb on the multiplex PCR reads, gives a single entry per CDR3 protein. The sample has about 3,900 distinct CDR3 sequences, 25% to 40% seen once. This clonotype was found a few times. The antigen remains undetermined. Germline-derived CDR1 and CDR2 are LNHDA and SQIVND (reference sequence). The length of the CDR3 is 13 residues. Trimming took 5 bases from V and 6 from J, leaving 14 bases between them. This TCR was sampled from a human donor with low-grade glioma or glioblastoma, undergoing nonglioma brain surgery, or in good health (not recorded which). The chain employs TRBV19 and TRBJ2-7; tentatively, D is TRBD2 (5 bases). Sequencing was performed on glioma tissue, nonneoplastic brain tissue, or PBMCs (not recorded which). The CDR3 DNA sequence: TGTGCCAGTAGTTATCGTAGCGCTGGCGAGCAGTACTTC. It codes for CASSYRSAGEQYF.